This T cell receptor beta chain was observed in a study of T cells in Graves' hyperthyroidism and ophthalmopathy. Turning to this clonotype: No conserved phenylalanine or tryptophan is present at the end of the CDR3, so a read error is the likely explanation.

TCR beta CDR3 regions were amplified from RNA transcripts. TCR CDR3 regions were first amplified by RT-PCR with HTBI primers. TCRdb fed the multiplex PCR reads into MiXCR, producing one record per CDR3 protein. The sample lists over 500,000 distinct CDR3 sequences; more than 15% were seen once. The receptor was isolated from a woman between 25 and 40 years old with Graves' ophthalmopathy. Source material: blood.

The CDR3 sequence: CASSLATGLTDTQYV. CDR3 bases: TGTGCCAGCAGCTTAGCAACGGGCTTGACAGATACGCAGTATGTT. This chain connects TRBV7-9 to TRBJ2-3; unclear D gene. This CDR3 spans 15 amino acids. With 0 bases removed from V and 3 bases from J, the gap between germline ends came to 10 bases. The V gene's germline CDR1 is SEHNR and CDR2 FQNEAQ (reference sequence).